A selection of T cell receptor beta chains follows, all from one sample in a study of T cells in Graves' hyperthyroidism and ophthalmopathy. TCRdb used MiXCR to reprocess the multiplex PCR reads, holding one entry per CDR3 protein. This table has some 700,000 distinct CDR3 sequences, 17% appearing once. Sequenced sample: blood. The origin of the receptors is a man in his fifties with Graves' hyperthyroidism. The CDR3 runs from the conserved cysteine through the conserved F or W.

>TRBV5-8|TRBJ2-2|14
CASSTDRATGELFF
>TRBV12-3/TRBV12-4|TRBJ2-5|12
CASSPEKETQYF
>TRBV30|TRBJ2-7|15
CAWSVLGGGRAEQYF
>TRBV10-3|TRBJ2-4|17
CAIRPGQGVGAKNIQYF
>TRBV28|TRBJ2-1|13
CASRKPGVDEQFF
>TRBV30|TRBJ2-1|13
CAWSKKGPNEQFF
>TRBV28|TRBJ2-6|16
CASRGTGDSGANVLTF
>TRBV18|TRBJ2-7|15
CASSPETGSSYEQYF
>TRBV30|TRBJ2-2|16
CAWSRGGGAGTGELFF
>TRBV6-2/TRBV6-3|TRBJ1-2|16
CASSYPTRQTNYGYTF
>TRBV2|TRBJ2-7|13
CASKAGGDYEQYF
>TRBV7-2|TRBJ2-7|13
CASSCSEGPEQYF
>TRBV12-3/TRBV12-4|TRBJ2-1|13
CASSFPGSNEQFF
>TRBV19|TRBJ1-1|18
CASSFRTGGPSLNTEAFF
>TRBV20-1|TRBJ2-7|13
CSANMNGGYEQYF
>TRBV28|TRBJ1-2|16
CASSLGDRRAPYGYTF
>TRBV4-3|TRBJ2-1|15
CASSQDGTGSNEQFF
>TRBV7-2|TRBJ1-5|15
CASSISGTGNQPQHF
>TRBV5-6|TRBJ2-5|16
CASSWGRDRAQETQYF
>TRBV28|TRBJ1-2|14
CASAFGGANYGYTF
>TRBV27|TRBJ1-2|13
CASRRQGNDGYTF
>TRBV20-1|TRBJ1-2|19
CSARGSGGQGRGFNYGYTF
>TRBV20-1|TRBJ2-3|16
CSARKRLAVPSDTQYF
>TRBV18|TRBJ2-2|17
CASSPPVGGQNTGELFF
>TRBV29-1|TRBJ2-7|13
CSVGGTGFYEQYF
>TRBV29-1|TRBJ2-3|13
CSVEGQSGDTQYF
>TRBV30|TRBJ2-7|14
CAWSGGLAGGEQYF
>TRBV28|TRBJ2-7|16
CASSTHRGLNSYEQYF
>TRBV19|TRBJ1-5|13
CASSPPSWGPQHF
>TRBV18|TRBJ2-2|14
CASSGGQDTGELFF
>TRBV27|TRBJ1-6|18
CASSLSSGTGRYNSPLHF
>TRBV3-1|TRBJ2-1|15
CASSPQVGQGDEQFF
>TRBV28|TRBJ2-7|15
CASRVSGGTSLQQYF
>TRBV2|TRBJ2-7|13
CASRPGSGYEQYF
>TRBV6-6|TRBJ2-7|14
CASSYGLAGTEQYF
>TRBV14|TRBJ2-3|14
CASSHRESTDTQYF
>TRBV10-1|TRBJ2-7|16
CASSLLTGTGSNEQYF
>TRBV5-1|TRBJ2-3|15
CASSRPSGDTDTQYF
>TRBV28|TRBJ1-1|14
CASSRDRGNTEAFF
>TRBV28|TRBJ2-5|19
CASREIGTSGSGGQETQYF
>TRBV6-2/TRBV6-3|TRBJ2-6|16
CASSSTTYPGANVLTF
>TRBV20-1|TRBJ2-7|13
CSAMPQGRDEQYF
>TRBV7-9|TRBJ2-3|14
CASSLTSGRDTQYF
>TRBV6-2/TRBV6-3|TRBJ1-1|17
CASTNIPAVGMNTEAFF
>TRBV7-2|TRBJ2-7|14
CASSVGGTPAEQYF
>TRBV2|TRBJ1-1|13
CASTRGQNYEACF
>TRBV6-6|TRBJ1-2|14
CASSYSAGWNGYTF
>TRBV12-3/TRBV12-4|TRBJ2-3|13
CASTPRVRNTQYF
>TRBV2|TRBJ2-1|17
CASTAYSLASSYNEQFF
>TRBV20-1|TRBJ2-7|13
CSARPDYLLKQYF
>TRBV7-9|TRBJ2-3|14
CASTLSGSTDTQYF
>TRBV6-5|TRBJ1-3|15
CASSYDQSSGNTIYF
>TRBV20-1|TRBJ1-5|14
CSAFPGQEFQPQHF
>TRBV5-6|TRBJ2-1|15
CASSGSGRAYNEQFF
>TRBV6-1|TRBJ1-5|14
CASRITGPEQPQHF
>TRBV5-5|TRBJ1-1|14
CASSLAERGTEAFF
>TRBV27|TRBJ2-3|17
CASRGRVFSFSTDTQYF